Listed here are 7 T cell receptor beta chains from one sample, sequenced in a study of metastatic and nonmetastatic thyroid tumors. With MiXCR, TCRdb called clones anew from the PCR reads. The table shows about 21,000 clones, with about 30% occurring only once. No patient had received any treatment before thyroid surgery. Sequencing was performed on adjacent normal tissue. These receptors all stem from a female donor with papillary thyroid cancer or a benign thyroid nodule (not recorded which). Some clones in this sample may be carry-over from other donors' samples.

This clone is a singleton in its sample. This rearrangement joins TRBV11-2 to TRBJ2-7, with TRBD2 identical over 15 bases. Germline values: CDR1 SGHAT, CDR2 FQNNGV. V was pared by 5 bases and J by 3 bases, with 5 bases of the junction left unmatched. The CDR3 sequence is 16 residues long. CDR3: CASSPGLAGGGYEQYF. CDR3 nucleotide sequence: TGTGCCAGCAGCCCGGGACTAGCGGGAGGCGGCTACGAGCAGTACTTC.

This clone was counted a few times. This chain links TRBV6-1 with TRBJ1-3, with 7 bases lining up with TRBD1. Germline loops: CDR1 MNHNS, CDR2 SASEGT. The CDR3 contains 15 residues. The V and J ends lost 4 bases and 0 bases, in that order; junction bases with no gene match: 3. The CDR3, as DNA: TGTGCCAGCAGTGCGGACAGGAACTCTGGAAACACCATATATTTT. It translates to CASSADRNSGNTIYF.

This clone was detected ten times or more. This chain joins TRBV20-1 and TRBJ2-3; the D is unclear. Germline V gene sequence: CDR1 DFQATT, CDR2 SNEGSKA (reference sequence). The CDR3 sequence is 11 residues long. Trimming pared 6 bases from V and 2 bases from J, leaving 6 bases between. The CDR3 DNA sequence: TGCAGTGCCATCATCACAGATACGCAGTATTTT. It encodes CSAIITDTQYF.

The rearrangement joins TRBV18 to TRBJ2-2; 10 nucleotides match TRBD1. Germline-derived CDR1 and CDR2 are KGHSH and LQKENI. Unmatched junction bases numbered 4, after V lost 3 bases and J lost 0 bases. This CDR3 spans 17 amino acids. In DNA, the CDR3 is TGTGCCAGCTCACCCCAGACAGGGGGCGCGAACACCGGGGAGCTGTTTTTT. It specifies CASSPQTGGANTGELFF.

The J gene is TRBJ2-7, the V gene TRBV27, with a weak D call TRBD2 (6 bases). CDR3 size: 14 residues. The germline CDR1 and CDR2 sequences are MNHEY and SMNVEV (reference sequence). The ends were cut back, 6 bases at V and 6 bases at J, with 18 bases in the middle. CDR3 protein: CASSLGLPVGEQYF. As DNA, the CDR3 is TGTGCCAGCAGCCTGGGACTCCCCGTGGGCGAGCAGTACTTC.

This clone qualifies as medium-sized. This sequence joins TRBV9 and TRBJ1-5; 9 bases match TRBD1. This CDR3 contains 15 residues. Germline assignment: CDR1 SGDLS and CDR2 YYNGEE. V lost 0 bases to trimming and J lost 7 bases; unmatched junction nucleotides: 5. This chain's CDR3 is CASSVGTGEGQPQHF. The CDR3 DNA is TGTGCCAGCAGCGTAGGGACAGGGGAGGGCCAGCCCCAGCATTTT.

The chain couples TRBV6-1 to TRBJ2-7; TRBD2 matches 10 bases. Unmatched junction bases numbered 8, after V lost 7 bases and J lost 2 bases. The CDR3 is made up of 15 amino acids. Germline values: CDR1 MNHNS, CDR2 SASEGT. The CDR3 is CASTQGSGGTYEQYF. The CDR3 region has the DNA TGTGCCAGCACCCAGGGTAGCGGGGGGACCTACGAGCAGTACTTC.